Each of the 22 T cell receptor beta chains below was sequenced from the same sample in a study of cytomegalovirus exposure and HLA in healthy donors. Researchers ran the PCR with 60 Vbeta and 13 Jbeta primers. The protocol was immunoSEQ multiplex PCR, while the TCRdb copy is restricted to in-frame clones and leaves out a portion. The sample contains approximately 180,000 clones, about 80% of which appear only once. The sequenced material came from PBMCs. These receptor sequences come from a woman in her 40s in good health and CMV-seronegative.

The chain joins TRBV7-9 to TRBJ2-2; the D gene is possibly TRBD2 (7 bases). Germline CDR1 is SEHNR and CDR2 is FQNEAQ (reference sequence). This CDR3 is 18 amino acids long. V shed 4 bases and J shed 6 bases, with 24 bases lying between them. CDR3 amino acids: CASSSTPGRGIEAGELFF. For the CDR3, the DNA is TGTGCCAGCAGCTCAACCCCTGGGAGGGGGATCGAAGCCGGGGAGCTGTTTTTT.

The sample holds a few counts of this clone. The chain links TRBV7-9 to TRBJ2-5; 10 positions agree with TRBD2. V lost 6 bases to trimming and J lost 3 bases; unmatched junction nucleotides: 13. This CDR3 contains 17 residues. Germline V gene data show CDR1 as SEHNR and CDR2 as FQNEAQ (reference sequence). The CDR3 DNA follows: TGTGCCAGCAGTTCCCCCCGGACTAGCGGAATTGAAGAGACCCAGTACTTC. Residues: CASSSPRTSGIEETQYF.

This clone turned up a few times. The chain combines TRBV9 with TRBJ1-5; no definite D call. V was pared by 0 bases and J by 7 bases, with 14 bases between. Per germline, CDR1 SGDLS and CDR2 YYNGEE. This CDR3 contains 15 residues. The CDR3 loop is CASSVEGGLGQPQHF. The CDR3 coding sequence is TGTGCCAGCAGCGTAGAGGGTGGACTGGGCCAGCCCCAGCATTTT.

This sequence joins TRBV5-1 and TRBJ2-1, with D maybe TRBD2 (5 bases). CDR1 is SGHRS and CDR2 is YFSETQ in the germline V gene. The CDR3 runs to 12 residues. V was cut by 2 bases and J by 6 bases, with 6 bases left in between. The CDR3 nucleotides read TGCGCCAGCAGCTTAGAGGGCAATGAGCAGTTCTTC. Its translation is CASSLEGNEQFF.

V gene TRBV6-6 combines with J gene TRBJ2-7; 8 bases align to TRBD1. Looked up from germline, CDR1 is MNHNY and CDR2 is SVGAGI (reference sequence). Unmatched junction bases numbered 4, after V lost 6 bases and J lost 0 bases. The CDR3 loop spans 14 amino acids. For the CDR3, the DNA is TGTGCCAGCAGCCCAGGACAGGGCTCCTACGAGCAGTACGTC. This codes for CASSPGQGSYEQYV.

CDR3 DNA: TGTGCCAGCAGCTTAGGTCTAGCGGAGGGAAGGCACCACTCCTACGAGCAGTACTTC. This gives the protein CASSLGLAEGRHHSYEQYF. The chain couples TRBV7-2 to TRBJ2-7; 7 bases match TRBD2. Losses at the gene ends were 1 base for V and 0 bases for J; bases not matched to a gene: 15. The CDR3 has 19 residues. The germline gives CDR1 SGHTA, CDR2 FQGNSA.

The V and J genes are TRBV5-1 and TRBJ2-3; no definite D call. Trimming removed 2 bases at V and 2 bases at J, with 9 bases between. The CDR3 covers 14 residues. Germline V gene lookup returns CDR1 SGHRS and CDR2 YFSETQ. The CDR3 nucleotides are TGCGCCAGCAGCTTATCAGACTCCACAGATACGCAGTATTTT. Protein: CASSLSDSTDTQYF.

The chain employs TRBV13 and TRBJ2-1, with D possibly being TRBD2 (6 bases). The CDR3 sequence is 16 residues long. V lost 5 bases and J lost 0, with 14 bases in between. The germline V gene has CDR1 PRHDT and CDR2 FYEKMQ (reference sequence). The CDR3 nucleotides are TGTGCCAGCAGCGCTTCCGGGGGACCCTCCTACAATGAGCAGTTCTTC. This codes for CASSASGGPSYNEQFF.

CDR3: CAISESTQGVAEAFF. As DNA, the CDR3 is TGTGCCATCAGTGAGTCGACTCAAGGGGTGGCTGAAGCTTTCTTT. The chain joins TRBV10-3 to TRBJ1-1, with D possibly matching TRBD1 (5 bases). Per the germline V gene, CDR1 is ENHRY and CDR2 is SYGVKD. This CDR3 contains 15 residues. V was clipped by 0 bases and J by 6 bases, with 14 bases between them.

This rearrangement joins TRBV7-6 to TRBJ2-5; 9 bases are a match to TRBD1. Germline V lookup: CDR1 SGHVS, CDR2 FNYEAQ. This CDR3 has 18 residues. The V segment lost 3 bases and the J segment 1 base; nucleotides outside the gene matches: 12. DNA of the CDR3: TGTGCCAGCAGCTTCCTAGGGGGGGGGACAGGGAGCCAAGAGACCCAGTACTTC. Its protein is CASSFLGGGTGSQETQYF.

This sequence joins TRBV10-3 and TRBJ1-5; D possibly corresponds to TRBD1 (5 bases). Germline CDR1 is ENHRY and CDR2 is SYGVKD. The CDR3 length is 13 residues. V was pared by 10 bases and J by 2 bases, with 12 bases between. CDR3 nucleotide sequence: TGTGCCACCCAACAGGACGGCAATCAGCCCCAGCATTTT. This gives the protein CATQQDGNQPQHF.

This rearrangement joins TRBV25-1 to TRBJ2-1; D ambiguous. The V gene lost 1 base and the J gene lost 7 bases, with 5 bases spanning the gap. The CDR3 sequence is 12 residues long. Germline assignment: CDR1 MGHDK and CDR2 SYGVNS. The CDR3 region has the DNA TGTGCCAGCAGTGAATTAGTAAATGAGCAGTTCTTC. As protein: CASSELVNEQFF.

DNA for the CDR3: TGTGCCAGCAGCAGGGTCAGCGGGAAAGAGACCCAGTACTTC. It yields the protein CASSRVSGKETQYF. V usage is TRBV13 and J usage is TRBJ2-5; 7 bases agree with TRBD2. The CDR3 is made up of 14 amino acids. Per germline, CDR1 PRHDT and CDR2 FYEKMQ (reference sequence). V lost 5 bases and J lost 3; bases outside the gene matches: 6.

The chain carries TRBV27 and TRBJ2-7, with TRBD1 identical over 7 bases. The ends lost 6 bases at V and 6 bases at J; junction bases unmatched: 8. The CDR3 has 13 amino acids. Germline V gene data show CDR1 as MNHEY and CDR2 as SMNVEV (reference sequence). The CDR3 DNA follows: TGTGCCAGCAGGCCAAGCACAGGGGCCGAGCAGTACGTC. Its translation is CASRPSTGAEQYV.

Here the CDR3 DNA reads TGTGCCAGCAGCCCTAGCGGGAGGGTTGGGTACAATGAGCAGTTCTTC. Encoded protein: CASSPSGRVGYNEQFF. The V and J genes are TRBV11-2 and TRBJ2-1; TRBD2 matches 12 bases. CDR1 SGHAT and CDR2 FQNNGV come from the germline V gene. V lost 5 bases, J lost 4 bases, and 6 bases stayed unmatched. CDR3 length: 16 residues.

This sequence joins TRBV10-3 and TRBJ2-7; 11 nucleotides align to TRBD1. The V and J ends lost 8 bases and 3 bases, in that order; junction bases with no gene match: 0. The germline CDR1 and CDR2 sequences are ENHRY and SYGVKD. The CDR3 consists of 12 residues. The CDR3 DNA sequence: TGTGCCATCGGGACAGGGGGCTACGAGCAGTACTTC. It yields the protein CAIGTGGYEQYF.

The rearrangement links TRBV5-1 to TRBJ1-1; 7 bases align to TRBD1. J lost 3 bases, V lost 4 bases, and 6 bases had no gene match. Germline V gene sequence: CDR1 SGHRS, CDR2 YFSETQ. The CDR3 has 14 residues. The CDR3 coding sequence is TGCGCCAGCAGCCCATACAGGGGTGACACTGAAGCTTTCTTT. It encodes CASSPYRGDTEAFF.

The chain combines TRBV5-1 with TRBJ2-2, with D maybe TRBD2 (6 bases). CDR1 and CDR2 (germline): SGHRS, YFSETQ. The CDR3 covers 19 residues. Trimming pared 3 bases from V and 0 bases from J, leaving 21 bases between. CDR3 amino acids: CASSWAGSGRGANTGELFF. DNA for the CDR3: TGCGCCAGCAGCTGGGCGGGGTCGGGCCGGGGCGCGAACACCGGGGAGCTGTTTTTT.

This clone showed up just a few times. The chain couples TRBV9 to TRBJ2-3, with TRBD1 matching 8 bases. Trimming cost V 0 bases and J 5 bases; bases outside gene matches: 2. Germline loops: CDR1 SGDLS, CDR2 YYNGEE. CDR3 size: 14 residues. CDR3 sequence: CASSVGTGIDTQYF. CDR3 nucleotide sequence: TGTGCCAGCAGCGTAGGGACAGGGATAGATACGCAGTATTTT.

The CDR3 here is CASGLVVETQYF. Written as DNA, the CDR3 is TGTGCCAGCGGACTAGTGGTAGAGACCCAGTACTTC. The genes are TRBV2 and TRBJ2-5; 7 bases fit TRBD2. CDR3 length: 12 amino acids. V lost 8 bases to trimming and J lost 4 bases; unmatched junction nucleotides: 4. Germline V gene lookup returns CDR1 SNHLY and CDR2 FYNNEI.

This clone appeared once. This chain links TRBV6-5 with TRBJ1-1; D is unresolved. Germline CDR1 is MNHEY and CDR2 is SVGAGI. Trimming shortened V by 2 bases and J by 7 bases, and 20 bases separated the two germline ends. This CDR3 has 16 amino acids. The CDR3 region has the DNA TGTGCCAGCAGTTACCCCCCCGGGTTGGGTGAGAATGAAGCTTTCTTT. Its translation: CASSYPPGLGENEAFF.

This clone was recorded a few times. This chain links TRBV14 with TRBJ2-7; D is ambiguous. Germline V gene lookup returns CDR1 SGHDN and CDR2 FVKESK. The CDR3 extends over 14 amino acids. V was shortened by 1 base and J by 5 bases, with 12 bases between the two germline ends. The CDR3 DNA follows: TGTGCCAGCAGCCAAGTGTTAGTTCCCAACGAGCAGTACTTC. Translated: CASSQVLVPNEQYF.